This TCR beta chain was identified during a study of blood T cells in healthy people across ages. This CDR3 region has 15 residues. V shed 6 bases, J shed 1 base, and the junction held 4 bases outside the gene matches. Many counts were recorded for this clonotype. Combining a sample-barcoded 5' primer with a J-beta primer mix, a second PCR ran for 7 to 11 cycles. TCRdb reprocessed the 5' RACE reads with MiXCR, giving one entry per CDR3 protein. The sample holds roughly 800,000 distinct CDR3 sequences, about 25% seen once. This sample also appeared in a second study, on T cells of mothers and their children.

This TCR came from a boy aged 5-17 years in good health. Sequences were obtained from blood. V gene TRBV12-3 or TRBV12-4 combines with J gene TRBJ2-7; TRBD2 aligns across 12 bases. The CDR3 spells CASSPGLAGSYEQYF. The CDR3 bases are TGTGCCAGCAGCCCCGGACTAGCGGGGTCCTACGAGCAGTACTTC.